This T cell receptor beta chain was captured in a study of blood T cell repertoires in COVID-19. About the research overall: Acute-phase and convalescent COVID-19 samples originated in the United States, Italy and Spain. PBMCs, B-cell-depleted T cells, or T cells were the source of the cDNA or gDNA that made up the material.

Trimming cost V 0 bases and J 4 bases, with 12 bases left between them. The CDR3 is 15 residues long. Germline CDR1 and CDR2: GTSNPN and SVGIG (reference sequence). Methods used by the authors: Estimation of nucleated cell counts relied on the amplification of reference gene primers. Assay used: immunoSEQ multiplex PCR; TCRdb lists only in-frame clones, some missing. V and J calls and clone size are copied from that table; D and trimming were computed from the DNA. This sample has about 50,000 clones; roughly nine tenths occur once, and the top ten carry about 28%. This clonotype was obtained from a human donor in a cohort sampled during active COVID-19. The sequenced sample consisted of peripheral blood. V and J are TRBV30 and TRBJ1-4, with D tentatively TRBD1 (5 bases). CDR3 sequence (DNA): TGTGCCTGGAGTGTAGGGGCCAGGGTTAATGAAAAACTGTTTTTT. Translated, it gives CAWSVGARVNEKLFF.